This is a list of T cell receptor beta chains from one sample in a study of cytomegalovirus exposure and HLA in healthy donors. The table came from immunoSEQ multiplex PCR; TCRdb's copy has only in-frame clones and leaves some out. The sample yields around 200,000 clones, more than 80% seen once. Sequences were obtained from PBMCs. Every receptor here comes from a boy aged 5-17 years in good health and CMV-seronegative. CDR3s leave out the opening cysteine and the closing phenylalanine or tryptophan. Clone size, where shown, is once, few, many, or a class for clones that have expanded.

v_gene	j_gene	abundance	CDR3aa
TRBV7-9	TRBJ2-1	once	ASSLARQLSDYNEQF
TRBV9	TRBJ2-3	NA	ASSVLETGTDTQY
TRBV29-1	TRBJ1-1	NA	SVEAQGKSIPTEAF
TRBV5-1	TRBJ2-1	NA	ASSEDRGYPNEQF
TRBV7-9	TRBJ2-7	NA	ASSLVTGDYSYEQY
TRBV2	TRBJ1-1	NA	ASRTRTGRNTEAF
TRBV6-5	TRBJ2-3	NA	ASTRGTLSTDTQY
TRBV5-1	TRBJ2-1	NA	ASSGRQGEYNEQF
TRBV19	TRBJ1-3	once	ASSISGTRGSGNTIY
TRBV4-2	TRBJ1-2	NA	ASSPLHDAGPGYT
TRBV4-3	TRBJ2-7	once	ASSQGEVAGSPYEQY
TRBV7-9	TRBJ1-2	NA	SSSLLEEVITGGFGYT
TRBV6-5	TRBJ1-1	NA	ASSYSYSDRASWAF
TRBV4-1	TRBJ2-5	NA	ASSLPLGGANQETQY
TRBV9	TRBJ1-4	NA	ASSGRTGANEKLF
TRBV10-2	TRBJ1-6	NA	ASSDRGEYMNNSPLH
TRBV6-6	TRBJ1-6	NA	ASSWTASYNSPLH
TRBV7-3	TRBJ2-1	NA	ASSLMAGGMDEQF
TRBV30	TRBJ1-2	NA	AWMQEGVLYGYT
TRBV19	TRBJ1-3	NA	ASSLTGESGNTIY
TRBV19	TRBJ1-1	few	ASSKYSEAF
TRBV7-9	TRBJ2-2	NA	ASSQNEAGELF